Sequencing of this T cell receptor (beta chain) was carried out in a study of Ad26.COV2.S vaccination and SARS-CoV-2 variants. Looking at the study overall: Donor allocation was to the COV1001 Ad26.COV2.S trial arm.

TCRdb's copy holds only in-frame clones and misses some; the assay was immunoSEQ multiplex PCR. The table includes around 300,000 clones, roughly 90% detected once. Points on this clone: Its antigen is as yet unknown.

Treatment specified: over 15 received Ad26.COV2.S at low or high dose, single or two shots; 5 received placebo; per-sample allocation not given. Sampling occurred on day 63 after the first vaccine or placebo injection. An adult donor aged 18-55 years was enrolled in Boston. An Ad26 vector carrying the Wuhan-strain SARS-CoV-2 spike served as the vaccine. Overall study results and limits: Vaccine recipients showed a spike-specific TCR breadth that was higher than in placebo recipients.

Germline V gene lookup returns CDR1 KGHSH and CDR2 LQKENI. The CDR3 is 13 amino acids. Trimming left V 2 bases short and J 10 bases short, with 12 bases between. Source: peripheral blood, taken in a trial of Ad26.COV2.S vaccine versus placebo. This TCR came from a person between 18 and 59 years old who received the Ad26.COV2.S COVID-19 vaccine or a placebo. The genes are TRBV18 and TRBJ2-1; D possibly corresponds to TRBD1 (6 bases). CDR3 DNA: TGTGCCAGCTCACCATCGGACAGTCCGGAGCAGTTCTTC. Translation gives CASSPSDSPEQFF.